The subject of this entry is one T cell receptor (beta chain). 13 Jbeta primers and 60 Vbeta primers were used for the PCR. Method: immunoSEQ multiplex PCR; TCRdb's copy keeps in-frame clones and lacks some. The sample holds fewer than 85,000 clones, approximately 80% seen once. This sample is part of a study of cytomegalovirus exposure and HLA in healthy donors. Study context: A previous analysis identified fewer than 130 million unique TCR beta sequences derived from 180 million or so T cells.

V dropped 3 bases and J dropped 0; count of bases not matched to a gene: 14. Per the germline V gene, CDR1 is SEHNR and CDR2 is FQNEAQ (reference sequence). The CDR3 spans 19 residues. V gene TRBV7-9 combines with J gene TRBJ2-1; TRBD2 agrees at 7 bases. Material: PBMCs. The source is a man aged 40-50 years in good health and CMV-seronegative. As DNA, the CDR3 is TGTGCCAGCAGCTTGGACTGGGCGGGGGTTCCGAGCTCCTACAATGAGCAGTTCTTC. Amino acid sequence: CASSLDWAGVPSSYNEQFF.